This T cell receptor (beta chain) was identified during a study of shared clonotypes between healthy human individuals (TCRdb year 2020). Some background on the complete study: The cohort comprised two women and a few men aged 18 to 49 years. To increase sequencing depth and limit assay-specific biases, TCR repertoire library preparation and sequencing were carried out by different laboratories using diverse techniques. Per donor, three plates each were used for CD4 naive and CD4 memory, two for CD8 naive, and one for CD8 memory. The study deeply sequenced blood TCR repertoires of 5 or 6 healthy adults to estimate repertoire size and the extent of clonotype sharing between individuals. Leukapheresis yielded between about 0.9 and 10 billion PBMCs per donor.

The donors were healthy, HIV-negative adults with no recently reported acute infections or vaccinations. Only Caucasian adults living in Nashville, Tennessee, USA were represented among the donors. CD4+ T cells were enriched by magnetic negative selection, after which naive cells were positively selected on CD45RA and the negative fraction was taken as the memory subset. Blood was obtained by leukapheresis, after which PBMCs were separated by Ficoll-Histopaque density gradient centrifugation and cryopreserved in liquid nitrogen vapor phase. Analytical flow cytometry was used to check the purity and quantity of every magnetically sorted T cell population. Each sorted fraction had its genomic DNA isolated and then quantified by UV absorbance on a Nanodrop 2000c. The CDR3 measures 13 amino acids from cysteine to phenylalanine. The read is trimmed to its CDR3 DNA, 39 bases read in frame from base 1. V loses 3 bases, J loses 6 bases, and the germline ends lie 11 bases apart. Per the germline V gene, SNHLY is the CDR1 and FYNNEI is the CDR2.

General study outcomes and caveats: Rarefaction of sorted-subset datasets indicated incomplete sequencing despite the large sequencing depth. Pairwise subsampling led to the expectation that sequencing depth would affect the degree of clonotype sharing among donors. Sharing across a handful of donors was observed for approximately 5% of naive CD4, 3% to 3.5% of naive CD8, about 2.5% of memory CD4, and roughly 0.4% of memory CD8 clonotypes. Compared with non-shared clonotypes, clonotypes shared by all four sorted-subset donors had higher generation probabilities. Because the study included a small number of donors, the genetic and exposure-history diversity represented was limited. Naive subsets generally had larger estimated clonotype richness than memory subsets did. Sampling was restricted to blood, and TCR repertoires in tissue are likely to differ from TCR repertoires in blood.

A note on this clone: Its antigen is not yet known. No much larger clone exists at a distance of one base, and base qualities are not known.

Using the deep immunoSEQ assay, TCR CDR3 regions were amplified from genomic DNA by multiplex PCR. Genomic DNA extracted from each cell subset was distributed evenly over all wells of several immunoSEQ 96-well plates, and each plate served as one replicate. For sorted subsets, 150 to 250 ng genomic DNA, equal to tens of thousands of T cell genomes, was loaded into each replicate PCR. Purified libraries were measured with a Qubit 3.0 fluorometer, size-checked on a Bioanalyzer 2100, and measured again with the KAPA Library Quantification kit. A separate single-read 150-cycle Illumina NextSeq 550 flow cell was used to sequence each immunoSEQ 96-well plate. In the source study's methods: Because the immunoSEQ output held only junctional sequences and lacked quality scores, the filtering could not match the filtering applied to full-length reads. To assign V/J genes and CDR3, sequences were annotated against IMGT germline references using PyIR, a Python wrapper for IgBLAST v1.9. Any read was removed if the V/J assignment was weak (E-value above 1e-6), the CDR3 was missing, or the read contained stop codons, out-of-frame junctions, or ambiguous translated residues. V3J clonotypes were defined by identical inferred V gene, J gene, and CDR3 amino acid sequence. To compute the percentage overlap between repertoires, the number of shared unique clonotypes was divided by the size of the smaller repertoire. Richness of each repertoire was evaluated using RTK rarefaction, the Chao1 estimator, and Recon v2.1 estimates of unobserved clonotypes. For all TCRbeta clonotypes obtained by the gDNA method from a handful of donors, generation probabilities were computed with OLGA. TCRdb's version of the immuneACCESS table is confined to in-frame rearrangements and falls short of the full clone set. An unresolved V gene accounts for under half of the shortfall where checked; the remainder is of unknown origin. V and J calls plus clone size are reproduced from that table; the DNA served to infer D and trimming. In this sample the table shows around 2,000,000 clones, roughly 94% of which occur a single time. Jointly, the top ten make up 0.1% to 0.15% of the sample.

The sequence came from a man between 18 and 35 years old in good health. Recombination connected TRBV2 to TRBJ1-2; TRBD1 is a possible D gene, resting on 6 matching bases. Sequencing was performed on naive CD4+ T cells sorted from blood. The intended sense of this specimen's cell subset or site label: CD45RA+ positively selected. The sequence in DNA is TGTGCCAGCAGTGACACAGGGACCAATGGCTACACCTTC. It encodes CASSDTGTNGYTF.